Included here is one T cell receptor (beta chain) sequence, with context. Its antigen is unknown. The data originate from a study of vaccination and CD4 T cells after COVID-19. Across the study: Timing of post-vaccine sample collection was a median about 79 days after dose two, with a range of 14 to 241.

With the Oncomine TCR Beta short-read assay, DNA from cultured CD4+ T cells was sequenced. From the PCR reads, TCRdb called clonotypes with MiXCR, one entry per CDR3 protein. Here the sample spans under 25,000 distinct CDR3 sequences, about 32% being singletons. The time point here: late sampling 161 to 241 days after vaccination in three convalescent patients. Treatment indicated: approximately nine-day PBMC culture with coronavirus spike peptide pools or control peptides (ViraFEST assay). For ViraFEST, peptide pools expanded antigen-specific T cells, after which the TCRs were sequenced. With 8.5 to 10 ug/ml peptide pools and roughly 10 IU/ml IL-2, PBMCs were cultured at approximately 2 million per well. Germline V gene data show CDR1 as SGHVS and CDR2 as FQNEAQ. The CDR3 is 16 residues long. Trimming removed 5 bases at V and 4 bases at J, with 20 bases between. Overall study findings and caveats: Median counts of SARS-CoV-2-reactive clonotypes increased from approximately 21 to 40; this difference was not significant.

This rearrangement joins TRBV7-8 to TRBJ1-1; D may be TRBD1 (6 bases). The input for sequencing was CD4+ T cells from blood, cultured in vitro, taken about 7 months after SARS-CoV-2 vaccination. This TCR derives from a human donor who had recovered from COVID-19. Here the CDR3 reads CASSPHDGVGGTEAFF. The DNA of the CDR3 is TGTGCCAGCAGCCCCCACGACGGCGTAGGGGGCACTGAAGCTTTCTTT.